This entry lists 17 T cell receptor beta chains sequenced from one sample in a study of T-cell reconstitution after alpha-beta-depleted transplantation in children. Preparation of the TCRbeta library involved a method that used unique molecular identifiers. TCRdb re-analysed the PCR reads in MiXCR, keeping a single row per CDR3 protein. The sample lists 450,000 to 550,000 distinct CDR3 sequences; approximately 10% were seen once. The sequencing here drew on PBMCs, mostly from graft donor cells, taken 180 days after TCRalphabeta/CD19-depleted stem cell transplant. The source is a female patient younger than 10 who had a stem cell transplant for aplastic anemia, so the T cells may come from the graft donor.

CDR3 nucleotide sequence: TGCAGCATTCACCGGACGGGAGGTATCAATGAGCAGTTCTTC. Residues: CSIHRTGGINEQFF. The chain uses TRBV29-1 and TRBJ2-1, with 7 bases matching TRBD2. Germline assignment: CDR1 SQVTM and CDR2 ANQGSEA. The CDR3 extends over 14 amino acids. With V trimmed by 8 bases and J by 6 bases, 13 bases remained unmatched.

The genes are TRBV21-1 and TRBJ2-7; the D call in the table, TRBD2, was not verified against the DNA. TRBV21-1 is annotated as a pseudogene. The CDR3 length is 17 residues. CDR3: CATFWGAPSGKSYEQYF. CDR3 nucleotide sequence: TGTGCCACCTTTTGGGGGGCCCCTAGCGGGAAATCCTACGAGCAGTACTTC.

The chain employs TRBV20-1 and TRBJ2-7; D unclear. V lost 5 bases and J lost 0, with 14 bases in between. Germline V gene lookup returns CDR1 DFQATT and CDR2 SNEGSKA (reference sequence). The CDR3 has 14 residues. The CDR3 spells CSAYRLFSSYEQYF. The CDR3 nucleotides read TGCAGTGCTTACAGACTTTTTAGCTCCTACGAGCAGTACTTC.

The chain employs TRBV7-6 and TRBJ2-7; D may be TRBD1 or TRBD2 (5 bases each). This CDR3 comprises 16 residues. V gave up 2 bases and J gave up 2 bases, with 16 bases separating them. In germline, CDR1 is SGHVS, CDR2 FNYEAQ. CDR3 sequence: CASSLTVEDTTYEQYF. The CDR3 DNA reads TGTGCCAGCAGCTTAACTGTGGAGGACACCACCTACGAGCAGTACTTC.

This clonotype was counted only a few times. CDR3 nucleotides: TGTGCCAGCAGCCTAGGGGCGGGGACTAACTATGGCTACACCTTC. Residues: CASSLGAGTNYGYTF. The chain recombines TRBV7-9 with TRBJ1-2; tentatively, D is TRBD1 (5 bases). The CDR3 totals 15 residues. Trimming shortened V by 5 bases and J by 0 bases, and 13 bases separated the two germline ends. The germline V gene encodes CDR1 SEHNR and CDR2 FQNEAQ (reference sequence).

CDR3 sequence reads: CASTAGGPHYNEQFF. As DNA, the CDR3 is TGTGCCAGCACCGCGGGAGGACCCCACTACAATGAGCAGTTCTTC. The chain combines TRBV27 with TRBJ2-1; 8 bases match TRBD2. Germline CDR1 is MNHEY and CDR2 is SMNVEV (reference sequence). The CDR3 is made up of 15 amino acids. V shed 7 bases, J shed 3 bases, and the junction held 8 bases outside the gene matches.

This clonotype has just a few counts. V is TRBV6-5 and J is TRBJ1-5; D not resolved. The CDR3 runs 17 residues. CDR1 is MNHEY and CDR2 is SVGAGI in the germline V gene. V was pared by 0 bases and J by 3 bases, with 15 bases between. The CDR3 region is CASSYSGQATSNQPQHF. The CDR3 region has the DNA TGTGCCAGCAGTTACTCTGGCCAGGCCACGTCCAATCAGCCCCAGCATTTT.

This chain connects TRBV23-1 to TRBJ2-3; 9 bases are shared with TRBD2. TRBV23-1 is reported as an ORF; its role is uncertain. After removal of 3 bases from V and 3 bases from J, the junction contained 19 bases not matched to a gene. The CDR3 totals 20 residues. In DNA, the CDR3 is TGCGCCAGCAGTCAGCTTCGGGGGGTAGCGGGAGTTGTGAGAACAGATACGCAGTATTTT. The encoded protein is CASSQLRGVAGVVRTDTQYF.

This clonotype appeared a few times. The V gene is TRBV5-6, the J gene TRBJ2-2; D possibly uses TRBD1 or TRBD2 (5 bases each). Germline assignment: CDR1 SGHDT and CDR2 YYEEEE. With 4 bases removed from V and 4 bases from J, the gap between germline ends came to 14 bases. This CDR3 spans 15 amino acids. This CDR3 reads CASSLTGRSTGELFF. The CDR3 DNA sequence: TGTGCCAGCAGCCTTACGGGACGAAGCACCGGGGAGCTGTTTTTT.

This clonotype came up a few times. The V call is TRBV4-3, the J call TRBJ2-2; 7 bases agree with TRBD2. Losses at the gene ends were 3 bases for V and 7 bases for J; bases not matched to a gene: 5. Germline CDR1 LGHNA, CDR2 YSLEER. This CDR3 is built from 14 residues. As DNA, the CDR3 is TGCGCCAGCAGCCAGAGGACTAGTGGCGGGGAGCTGTTTTTT. Translated, it gives CASSQRTSGGELFF.

The CDR3 here is CASSVVLGTGVGSYEQYF. The DNA of the CDR3 is TGTGCCAGCAGCGTCGTCCTGGGAACGGGAGTAGGCTCCTACGAGCAGTACTTC. This chain joins TRBV11-2 and TRBJ2-7; the D gene is possibly TRBD2 (6 bases). This CDR3 comprises 18 residues. Trimming removed 5 bases at V and 0 bases at J, with 23 bases between. Germline CDR1 SGHAT, CDR2 FQNNGV.

This clonotype was observed a few times. The chain has TRBV29-1 and TRBJ2-1, with 10 positions matching TRBD1. Trimming cost V 7 bases and J 10 bases; bases outside gene matches: 13. CDR1 is SQVTM and CDR2 is ANQGSEA in the germline V gene. This CDR3 region has 14 residues. The CDR3, as DNA: TGCAGCGAGCGGGACAGGGGATGGGGCGGGGAGCAGTTCTTC. Residues: CSERDRGWGGEQFF.

This clonotype came up a few times. The genes are TRBV10-3 and TRBJ1-1; TRBD1 agrees at 7 bases. The CDR3 consists of 14 residues. J gave up 8 bases and V 5 bases, and 11 bases lay outside the gene matches. CDR1 is ENHRY and CDR2 is SYGVKD in the germline V gene. The CDR3 DNA reads as TGTGCCATCAGTACCGACAGGGTTGGGACGGAAGCTTTCTTT. It is translated as CAISTDRVGTEAFF.

The V gene is TRBV20-1, the J gene TRBJ2-7, with 10 bases aligning to TRBD2. The CDR3 runs 14 residues. CDR1 is DFQATT, CDR2 SNEGSKA, per germline (reference sequence). Trimming removed 0 bases from V and 4 bases from J; junction bases left unmatched: 3. Here the CDR3 DNA reads TGCAGTGCTAGAGAGATGGGACTAGCGTACGAGCAGTACTTC. It is translated as CSAREMGLAYEQYF.

The chain employs TRBV12-3 or TRBV12-4 and TRBJ1-5, with D unclear. The germline V and J ends were trimmed by 3 bases and 0 bases, with 9 bases remaining between them. This CDR3 has 15 residues. CDR3 amino acids: CASSFVPPSNQPQHF. CDR3 in DNA: TGTGCCAGCAGTTTTGTTCCGCCTAGCAATCAGCCCCAGCATTTT.

This clonotype was seen many times. V is TRBV28 and J is TRBJ1-2; D gene unclear. The CDR3 is made up of 15 amino acids. Germline V CDR1 and CDR2: MDHEN, SYDVKM. V was trimmed by 2 bases and J by 4 bases, leaving 14 bases between them. The CDR3 DNA follows: TGTGCCAGCAGTTTAATATTGGATAATTTCTATGGCTACACCTTC. Protein product: CASSLILDNFYGYTF.

At least ten counts were recorded for this clonotype. J is TRBJ2-4 and V is TRBV15, with D maybe TRBD2 (5 bases). The length of the CDR3 is 16 residues. Germline values: CDR1 LNHNV, CDR2 YYDKDF (reference sequence). Trimming cost V 3 bases and J 5 bases, with 17 bases left between them. CDR3 amino acids: CATSSRLGQRENIQYF. CDR3 DNA: TGTGCCACCAGCAGCCGTTTAGGTCAGAGGGAAAACATTCAGTACTTC.